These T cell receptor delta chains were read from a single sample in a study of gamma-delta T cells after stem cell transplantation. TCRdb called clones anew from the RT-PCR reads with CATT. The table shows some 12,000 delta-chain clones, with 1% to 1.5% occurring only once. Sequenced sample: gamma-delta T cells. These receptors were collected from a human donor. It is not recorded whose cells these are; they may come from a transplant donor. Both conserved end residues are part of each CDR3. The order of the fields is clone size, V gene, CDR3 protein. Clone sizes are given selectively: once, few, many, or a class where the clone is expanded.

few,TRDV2,CACDVLGATYTDKLIF
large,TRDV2,CACDTVGAPYTDKLIF
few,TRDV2,CACDRLGDTRTATDKLIF
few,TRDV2,CACDSTVLGDTPSWDTRQMFF
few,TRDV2,CACDRLGDSDKLIF
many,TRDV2,CACDTMRTSYVGDTETDKLIF
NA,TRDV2,CACDAPPTGTGGYAGSWDTRQMFF
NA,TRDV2,CACDSVLGDTRTATDKLIF
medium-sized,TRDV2,CACDTLLGDTNPDKLIF
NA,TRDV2,CACDPIATGGYLYTDKLIF
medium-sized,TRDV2,CACDTVGLGVSDKLIF
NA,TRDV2,CACDTVGDRRNTDKLIF
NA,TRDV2,CARDRLGGEEYTDKLIF
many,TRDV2,CACDPVLGDTRASDKLIF
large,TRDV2,CACDTVSPGTGTDKLIF
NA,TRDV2,CACDTHLGDTDGTDKLIF
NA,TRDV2,CACDPLLGDTPEYTDKLIF
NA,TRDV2,CACDPILGAWDTRQMFF